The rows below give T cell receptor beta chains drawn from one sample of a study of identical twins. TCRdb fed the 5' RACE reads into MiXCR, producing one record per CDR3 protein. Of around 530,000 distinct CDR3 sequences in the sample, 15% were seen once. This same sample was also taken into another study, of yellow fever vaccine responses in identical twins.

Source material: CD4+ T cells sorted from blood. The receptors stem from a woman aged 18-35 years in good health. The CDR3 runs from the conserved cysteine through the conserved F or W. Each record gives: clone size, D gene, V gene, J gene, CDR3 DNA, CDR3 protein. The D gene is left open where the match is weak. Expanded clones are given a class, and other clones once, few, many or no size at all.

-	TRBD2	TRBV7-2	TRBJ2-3	TGTGCCAGCAGCGCCACTAGCGGGAGTTTCGCAGATACGCAGTATTTT	CASSATSGSFADTQYF
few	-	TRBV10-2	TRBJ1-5	TGCGCCAGCAGTGAATCAATCTCCGGAGCACCCCAGCATTTT	CASSESISGAPQHF
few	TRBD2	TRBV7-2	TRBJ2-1	TGTGCCAGCAGCTTAGTTCCACTAGCGGGAGGCTACAATGAGCAGTTCTTC	CASSLVPLAGGYNEQFF
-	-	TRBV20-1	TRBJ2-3	TGCAGTGCTAGGGGGGTGGTGATGGGAGATACGCAGTATTTT	CSARGVVMGDTQYF
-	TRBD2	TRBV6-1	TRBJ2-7	TGTGCCAGCAGCCTACTAGCGGGAGGGCCGTTTAACGAGCAGTACTTC	CASSLLAGGPFNEQYF
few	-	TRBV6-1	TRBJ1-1	TGTGCCAGCAGTGGGGCTAGGTACGAGAACACTGAAGCTTTCTTT	CASSGARYENTEAFF
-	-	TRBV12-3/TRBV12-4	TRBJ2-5	TGTGCCAGCAGTGCGCTACCGGGACTCATAAGAGAGACCCAGTACTTC	CASSALPGLIRETQYF
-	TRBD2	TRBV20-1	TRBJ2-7	TGCAGTGCTGCTCCGGAGGTAGCGGGATCCTACGAGCAGTACTTC	CSAAPEVAGSYEQYF
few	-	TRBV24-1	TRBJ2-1	TGTGCCACCAGTGATTTCGGGAACGGCGGATACAATGAGCAGTTCTTC	CATSDFGNGGYNEQFF
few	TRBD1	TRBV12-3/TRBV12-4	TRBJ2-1	TGTGCCAGCAGCTTACAGGGGCTCAATGAGCAGTTCTTC	CASSLQGLNEQFF
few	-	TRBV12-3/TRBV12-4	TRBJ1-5	TGTGCCAGCAGCCCCGTTGGACCGGGGCAGCCCCAGCATTTT	CASSPVGPGQPQHF
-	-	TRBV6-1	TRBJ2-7	TGTGCCAGCAGTCCTGACAGGTTATACGAGCAGTACTTC	CASSPDRLYEQYF
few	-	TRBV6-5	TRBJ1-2	TGTGCCAGCAGTTACTCGAGTGGATTGGGTCCGATGGGCTATGGCTACACCTTC	CASSYSSGLGPMGYGYTF
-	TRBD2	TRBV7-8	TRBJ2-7	TGTGCCAGCAGCTTAGGGCCGGGAGGCTACGAGCAGTACTTC	CASSLGPGGYEQYF
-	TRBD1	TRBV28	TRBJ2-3	TGTGCCAGCAGTATGCCGGGACAGGGGTCAGATACGCAGTATTTT	CASSMPGQGSDTQYF
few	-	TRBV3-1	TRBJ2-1	TGTGCCAGCAGCCCAGTGGTGGCATACGGTAATGAGCAGTTCTTC	CASSPVVAYGNEQFF
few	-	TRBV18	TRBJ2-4	TGTGCCAGCTCACCACTGCAGGACACTCTAGCCAAAAACATTCAGTACTTC	CASSPLQDTLAKNIQYF
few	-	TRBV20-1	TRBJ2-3	TGCAGTGCTCCCGACAGGCTTGGGGATACGCAGTATTTT	CSAPDRLGDTQYF
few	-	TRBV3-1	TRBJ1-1	TGTGCCAGCAGCTTACAGGGAAAGGAAGCTTTCTTT	CASSLQGKEAFF
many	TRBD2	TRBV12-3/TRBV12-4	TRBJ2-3	TGTGCCAGCAGTCGAGGACTAGCGGGAGATACGCAGTATTTT	CASSRGLAGDTQYF
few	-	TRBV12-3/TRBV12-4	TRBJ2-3	TGTGCCAGCAGTTTCTCCGGGACCTTAAGCACAGATACGCAGTATTTT	CASSFSGTLSTDTQYF
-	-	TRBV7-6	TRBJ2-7	TGTGCCAGCAGCCCGGGGACCGCCCGACGGGGCTACGAGCAGTACTTC	CASSPGTARRGYEQYF
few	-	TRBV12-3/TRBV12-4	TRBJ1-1	TGTGCCAGCAGTTTAAGTCAGCCCCGGCCACCTGAAGCTTTCTTT	CASSLSQPRPPEAFF
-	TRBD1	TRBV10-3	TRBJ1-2	TGTGCCATCAGTGAGGGGACAGGGGTCGGCTACACCTTC	CAISEGTGVGYTF
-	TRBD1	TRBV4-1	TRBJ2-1	TGCGCCAGCTCCTTTAGGGGGCAGGGAGTGCAGAATGAGCAGTTCTTC	CASSFRGQGVQNEQFF
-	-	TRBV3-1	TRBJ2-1	TGTGCCAGCAGCCCCCGATACGGGGCCCTCACGACCTACAATGAGCAGTTCTTC	CASSPRYGALTTYNEQFF
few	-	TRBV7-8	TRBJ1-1	TGTGCCAGCAGCCCCAGTTTTGACACTGAAGCTTTCTTT	CASSPSFDTEAFF
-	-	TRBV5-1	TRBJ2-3	TGCGCCAGCAGCTTGGCCGGGGCCGAGTCAGATACGCAGTATTTT	CASSLAGAESDTQYF
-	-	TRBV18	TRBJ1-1	TGTGCCAGCTCACAAGACGGGGTTGGTCTTGAAGCTTTCTTT	CASSQDGVGLEAFF
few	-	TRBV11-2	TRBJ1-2	TGTGCCAGCAGCTCGGGACGGATCCCGTATGGCTACACCTTC	CASSSGRIPYGYTF
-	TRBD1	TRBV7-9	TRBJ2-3	TGTGCCAGCAGCTTGGGACAGACAGCTGGGGATACGCAGTATTTT	CASSLGQTAGDTQYF
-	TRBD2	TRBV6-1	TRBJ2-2	TGTGCCAGCACCTACGGGGGGAGGGACACCGGGGAGCTGTTTTTT	CASTYGGRDTGELFF
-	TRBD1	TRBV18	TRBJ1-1	TGTGCCAGCTCACAGGGGACAGGAGGGGGCACTGAAGCTTTCTTT	CASSQGTGGGTEAFF
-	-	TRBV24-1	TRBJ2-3	TGTGCCACCAGTGAGACCATCGCCGGGACACCGTCTAGCACAGATACGCAGTATTTT	CATSETIAGTPSSTDTQYF
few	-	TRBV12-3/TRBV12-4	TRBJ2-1	TGTGCCAGCAGTTCCACCGGTGGGGGCCACTACAATGAGCAGTTCTTC	CASSSTGGGHYNEQFF
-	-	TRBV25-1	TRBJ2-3	TGTGCCAGCAGTGAGTCAAAAACTCGACACACAGATACGCAGTATTTT	CASSESKTRHTDTQYF
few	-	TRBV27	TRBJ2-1	TGTGCCAGCAGTTTCCGACTAGTCCCGCGGAACAATGAGCAGTTCTTC	CASSFRLVPRNNEQFF
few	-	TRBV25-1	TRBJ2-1	TGTGCCAGCAGTGAAACGGTCGAGAGCCATGAGCAGTTCTTC	CASSETVESHEQFF
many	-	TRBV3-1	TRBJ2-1	TGTGCCAGCAGTTATGGGACCGTCGGACGGTACAATGAGCAGTTCTTC	CASSYGTVGRYNEQFF
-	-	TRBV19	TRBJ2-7	TGTGCCACCAGGGACATCACTTACGAGCAGTACTTC	CATRDITYEQYF
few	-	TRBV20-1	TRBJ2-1	TGCAGTGCAAGGGTAGGGAGCAATGAGCAGTTCTTC	CSARVGSNEQFF
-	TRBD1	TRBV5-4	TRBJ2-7	TGTGCCAGCAGCCCAGAACCTACAGGGGGAGAGCAGTACTTC	CASSPEPTGGEQYF
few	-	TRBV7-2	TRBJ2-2	TGTGCCAGCAGCACCAGGGGAGTAGGTACCGGGGAGCTGTTTTTT	CASSTRGVGTGELFF
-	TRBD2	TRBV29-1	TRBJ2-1	TGCAGCGTGCTACTAGCGGGGCTTGGCGATGAGCAGTTCTTC	CSVLLAGLGDEQFF
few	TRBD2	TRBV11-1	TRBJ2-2	TGTGCCAGCAGCCCGGCGGCGGGAGGGCCTGGCACCGGGGAGCTGTTTTTT	CASSPAAGGPGTGELFF
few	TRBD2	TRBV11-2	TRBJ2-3	TGTGCCAGCAGGGGGCGGCGCGGGGGGCTCACAGATACGCAGTATTTT	CASRGRRGGLTDTQYF
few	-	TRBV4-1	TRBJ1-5	TGCGCCAGCAGCCCCGAGGGGGGGGCATGGCAGCCCCAGCATTTT	CASSPEGGAWQPQHF
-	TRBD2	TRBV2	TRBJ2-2	TGTGCCAGCAGTGCCAGCGGGGGCGCGAACACCGGGGAGCTGTTTTTT	CASSASGGANTGELFF
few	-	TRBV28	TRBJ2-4	TGTGCCAGCAGTGCCTTAGACAGGGCCAAAAACATTCAGTACTTC	CASSALDRAKNIQYF
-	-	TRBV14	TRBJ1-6	TGTGCCAGCAGCCAAGATACCCTATGGAATTCACCCCTCCACTTT	CASSQDTLWNSPLHF
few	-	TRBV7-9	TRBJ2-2	TGTGCCAGCAGCTTTGCCCAGGGGAACACCGGGGAGCTGTTTTTT	CASSFAQGNTGELFF
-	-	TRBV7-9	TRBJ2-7	TGTGCCGCACCCATTTGGGATCGGTCCTACGAGCAGTACTTC	CAAPIWDRSYEQYF
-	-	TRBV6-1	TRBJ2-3	TGTGCCAGCCGGCTAGCCCTGGTCACAGATACGCAGTATTTT	CASRLALVTDTQYF
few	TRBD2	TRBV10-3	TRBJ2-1	TGTGCCATCAGTGAGTCGGCGGGCGGGAGCTCCTACAATGAGCAGTTCTTC	CAISESAGGSSYNEQFF
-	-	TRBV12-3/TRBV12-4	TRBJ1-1	TGTGCCAGCAGTTTGGTTAGGGAGGCTGAAGCTTTCTTT	CASSLVREAEAFF
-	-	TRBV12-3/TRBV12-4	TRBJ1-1	TGTGCCAACAGTGATTACGGGACTGAAGCTTTCTTT	CANSDYGTEAFF
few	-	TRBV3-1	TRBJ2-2	TGTGCCAGCAGCCACAAATCTCGCACCGGGGAGCTGTTTTTT	CASSHKSRTGELFF
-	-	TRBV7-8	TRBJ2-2	TGTGCCAGCAGTTACCCGAGGCGACGGGAGCTGTTTTTT	CASSYPRRRELFF
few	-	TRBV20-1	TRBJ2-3	TGCAGTGCTAAACCGGGACCTGGCACAGATACGCAGTATTTT	CSAKPGPGTDTQYF